The 22 T cell receptor beta chains given below trace back to one sample, sequenced in a study of T cell repertoires in aging, cancer and after chemotherapy. Multiplex touch-down PCR with TRB-A/B primers amplified rearranged V-D-J TRB sequences. TCRdb called the multiplex PCR reads again in MiXCR, with one record for every CDR3 protein. This sample yields around 960 distinct CDR3 sequences, of which roughly 15% are seen a single time; around 8.8% belongs to the top ten. Amplification of TCR beta used genomic DNA extracted from peripheral blood. Sequencing used blood. The receptors stem from a human donor with a solid tumor.

Judged by abundance, this clonotype is large. V usage is TRBV6-5 and J usage is TRBJ2-7; 7 bases match TRBD1. The CDR3 is made up of 13 amino acids. The germline V gene has CDR1 MNHEY and CDR2 SVGAGI. V trimming: 8 bases; J trimming: 0 bases; junction bases outside the gene matches: 4. CDR3 protein: CASRDSTSYEQYF. CDR3 sequence (DNA): TGTGCCAGCCGGGACAGTACCTCCTACGAGCAGTACTTC.

This clonotype was detected only a few times. J is TRBJ2-6 and V is TRBV28, with 9 bases identical to TRBD1. This CDR3 comprises 17 residues. Trimming took 7 bases from V and 0 from J; bases not matched to a gene: 7. Per the germline V gene, CDR1 is MDHEN and CDR2 is SYDVKM. CDR3 DNA: TGTGCCAGCAACTCACAGGGGGCATTCTCTGGGGCCAACGTCCTGACTTTC. Its translation: CASNSQGAFSGANVLTF.

Notes on this clonotype: A junction boundary mismatches the germline segment, possibly from a read error. The chain carries TRBV7-2 and TRBJ2-7, with D tentatively TRBD1 (7 bases). Germline V gene sequence: CDR1 SGHTA, CDR2 FQGNSA. The CDR3 is 22 residues long. The CDR3 reads CASSSGTAQYPSSAYYSYEQYF. The CDR3 DNA sequence: TGTGCTAGCAGCTCAGGGACAGCTCAATACCCCTCTAGCGCGTACTACTCCTACGAGCAGTACTTC.

This clonotype is classed as medium-sized (0.01 to 0.1%). This chain uses TRBV5-6 with TRBJ2-3, with D perhaps TRBD1 or TRBD2 (5 bases each). V lost 6 bases, J lost 2 bases, and 10 bases lay in between. The V gene's germline CDR1 is SGHDT and CDR2 YYEEEE. The CDR3 contains 13 residues. CDR3 sequence: CASTLGTTDTQYF. In nucleotides, the CDR3 is TGTGCCAGCACGCTTGGGACCACAGATACGCAGTATTTT.

In its sample, this clonotype was seen a few times. The V and J genes are TRBV7-2 and TRBJ1-5; D is perhaps TRBD1 (5 bases). Per germline, CDR1 SGHTA and CDR2 FQGNSA. V was cut by 5 bases and J by 7 bases, with 18 bases left in between. The CDR3 extends over 15 amino acids. The CDR3 nucleotides read TGTGCCAGCAGCGTTAGTACAGCTTCAGGGCAGCCCCAGCATTTT. Its translation: CASSVSTASGQPQHF. The variable domain in full, with the rest retrieved from reference TRBV7-2 and TRBJ1-5, is GAGVSQSPSNKVTEKGKDVELRCDPISGHTALYWYRQSLGQGLEFLIYFQGNSAPDKSGLPSDRFSAERTGGSVSTLTIQRTQQEDSAVYLCASSVSTASGQPQHFGDGTRLSIL.

This clonotype is deemed medium-sized. The chain has TRBV10-2 and TRBJ2-5; TRBD1 agrees at 7 bases. From germline, CDR1 is WSHSY and CDR2 SAAADI. CDR3 length: 16 amino acids. V shed 6 bases, J shed 0 bases, and the junction held 10 bases outside the gene matches. The CDR3 loop is CASSKPGQPYQETQYF. The CDR3 DNA reads as TGCGCCAGCAGCAAACCGGGACAGCCGTACCAAGAGACCCAGTACTTC.

In this sample, this clonotype is large. This chain connects TRBV19 to TRBJ2-2; D may be TRBD1 or TRBD2 (5 bases each). The CDR3 sequence is 14 residues long. Trimming removed 6 bases from V and 6 bases from J, with 14 bases in between. From germline, CDR1 is LNHDA and CDR2 SQIVND (reference sequence). CDR3 in DNA: TGTGCCAGTAGACCAGGGTTGGGGGCCGGGGAGCTGTTTTTT. Its protein is CASRPGLGAGELFF. The whole variable domain, filled in from reference TRBV19 and TRBJ2-2, reads DGGITQSPKYLFRKEGQNVTLSCEQNLNHDAMYWYRQDPGQGLRLIYYSQIVNDFQKGDIAEGYSVSREKKESFPLTVTSAQKNPTAFYLCASRPGLGAGELFFGEGSRLTVL.

By share of the sample, this clonotype is large. The V call is TRBV6-5, the J call TRBJ2-2; the D gene is possibly TRBD2 (6 bases). The length of the CDR3 is 15 residues. The V gene lost 6 bases and the J gene lost 1 base, with 12 bases spanning the gap. Per the germline V gene, CDR1 is MNHEY and CDR2 is SVGAGI. The CDR3 coding sequence is TGTGCCAGCAGCCCGGGACTCCTGAACACCGGGGAGCTGTTTTTT. Protein product: CASSPGLLNTGELFF.

V is TRBV5-1 and J is TRBJ1-1; 9 bases are shared with TRBD1. Germline values: CDR1 SGHRS, CDR2 YFSETQ. The CDR3 loop spans 15 amino acids. The V and J ends lost 4 bases and 1 base, in that order; junction bases with no gene match: 5. The chain's CDR3 is CASSPTGQGNTEAFF. The CDR3 DNA sequence: TGCGCCAGCAGCCCTACGGGACAGGGGAACACTGAAGCTTTCTTT.

Remarks on this clonotype: A much larger clone is a single base away; this may be a read error. The chain carries TRBV6-1 and TRBJ1-1; 7 bases are a match to TRBD1. The germline CDR1 and CDR2 sequences are MNHNS and SASEGT. Losses at the gene ends were 6 bases for V and 5 bases for J; bases not matched to a gene: 9. The CDR3 is made up of 14 amino acids. The CDR3 region is CASRARQGRTEAFF. CDR3 DNA: TGTGCCAGCAGGGCAAGACAGGGTCGAACTGAAGCTTTCTTT.

By share of the sample, this clonotype is large. This chain uses TRBV19 with TRBJ2-1; 8 nucleotides line up with TRBD1. The J segment lost 10 bases and the V segment lost 8 bases, leaving 16 bases of the junction unmatched. Germline lookup yields CDR1 LNHDA and CDR2 SQIVND (reference sequence). The CDR3 loop spans 15 amino acids. The CDR3 nucleotides are TGTGCCAGTCGCCAAGGGGCAGGGGGCCTTGGGGAGCAGTTCTTC. As protein: CASRQGAGGLGEQFF.

The chain joins TRBV6-6 to TRBJ1-6, with 8 bases identical to TRBD1. The length of the CDR3 is 18 residues. Unmatched junction bases numbered 8, after V lost 0 bases and J lost 4 bases. Germline V gene lookup returns CDR1 MNHNY and CDR2 SVGAGI (reference sequence). The CDR3 region has the DNA TGTGCCAGCAGTTACTCGGAGCAGGGGGCCCCGTATAATTCACCCCTCCACTTT. Translated: CASSYSEQGAPYNSPLHF.

In this sample, this clonotype turned up a few times. The J gene is TRBJ2-3, the V gene TRBV9; D possibly corresponds to TRBD2 (6 bases). The CDR3 spans 14 residues. The V and J ends lost 3 bases and 3 bases respectively, with 11 bases between them. CDR1 and CDR2 (germline): SGDLS, YYNGEE. CDR3 region: CASSDHGTTDTQYF. The CDR3 DNA sequence: TGTGCCAGCAGCGACCACGGGACTACAGATACGCAGTATTTT.

This clonotype is classed as large. The chain has TRBV7-9 and TRBJ1-4; D not resolved. V was trimmed by 6 bases and J by 8 bases, leaving 16 bases between them. Germline lookup yields CDR1 SEHNR and CDR2 FQNEAQ (reference sequence). The CDR3 length is 14 residues. The CDR3 DNA is TGTGCCAGCAGATCGGGGAATGCGGCAGAAAAACTGTTTTTT. This sequence encodes CASRSGNAAEKLFF.

This clonotype is labeled as large. This rearrangement joins TRBV6-2 or TRBV6-3 to TRBJ2-7; D is unresolved. The CDR3 is 13 amino acids. Per germline, CDR1 MNHEY and CDR2 SVGEGT. V lost 2 bases and J 3 bases, leaving 8 bases between the germline ends. The CDR3 loop reads CASSYGQHYEQYF. The CDR3 coding sequence is TGTGCCAGCAGTTACGGGCAGCACTACGAGCAGTACTTC.

This clonotype is labeled medium-sized (0.01 to 0.1%). The chain combines TRBV27 with TRBJ1-1; D possibly corresponds to TRBD1 (5 bases). Germline CDR1 MNHEY, CDR2 SMNVEV (reference sequence). With 0 bases removed from V and 1 base from J, the gap between germline ends came to 6 bases. This CDR3 is built from 14 residues. Written as DNA, the CDR3 is TGTGCCAGCAGTTTATCCGGGGGGAACACTGAAGCTTTCTTT. Amino acids: CASSLSGGNTEAFF.

In its sample, this clonotype was seen a few times. V usage is TRBV27 and J usage is TRBJ2-1, with 8 bases that match TRBD2. V trimming: 3 bases; J trimming: 8 bases; junction bases outside the gene matches: 27. The CDR3 length is 21 residues. CDR1 and CDR2 from the germline V gene are MNHEY and SMNVEV (reference sequence). This CDR3 reads CASSFRLGLRSGNKGSDEQFF. DNA of the CDR3: TGTGCCAGCAGTTTTAGATTGGGCCTACGTAGCGGGAATAAGGGGAGCGATGAGCAGTTCTTC.

This clonotype is large within its sample. The rearrangement links TRBV6-5 to TRBJ2-2; D may be TRBD1 or TRBD2 (5 bases each). This CDR3 region has 15 residues. Germline lookup yields CDR1 MNHEY and CDR2 SVGAGI. V was clipped by 7 bases and J by 5 bases, with 17 bases between them. CDR3 sequence (DNA): TGTGCCAGCAAGGATGGGGGAGCCGATACCGGGGAGCTGTTTTTT. Translated, it gives CASKDGGADTGELFF.

Details on this clonotype: A read error is possible here, since a much larger clone lies one base away. Since no conserved phenylalanine or tryptophan closes the CDR3, a read error is the likely cause. The chain recombines TRBV7-9 with TRBJ1-1; 10 nucleotides match TRBD1. The CDR3 contains 15 residues. Germline V gene sequence: CDR1 SEHNR, CDR2 FQNEAQ (reference sequence). After removal of 5 bases from V and 5 bases from J, the junction contained 8 bases not matched to a gene. CDR3 amino acids: CASSEDRGVWTEAFL. In DNA, the CDR3 is TGTGCCAGCAGCGAGGACAGGGGGGTATGGACTGAAGCTTTCTTA.

Regarding this clonotype: It may be a read error: a sequence one base away is much more abundant. The chain couples TRBV5-6 to TRBJ1-5; a weak D match, TRBD1 (5 bases). The CDR3 runs to 15 residues. In germline, CDR1 is SGHDT, CDR2 YYEEEE. CDR3 residues: CASSLGGGANQRQHF. The CDR3 DNA is TGTGCCAGCAGCTTGGGTGGCGGGGCAAATCAGCGCCAGCATTTT.

Written as DNA, the CDR3 is TGTGCCAGCAGCCTCGGGGGGGGGATCGGCACTGAAGCTTTCTTT. It codes for CASSLGGGIGTEAFF. The chain couples TRBV7-9 to TRBJ1-1; D is perhaps TRBD1 (5 bases). The CDR3 is 15 amino acids. Germline lookup yields CDR1 SEHNR and CDR2 FQNEAQ (reference sequence). Trimming removed 5 bases from V and 4 bases from J, with 17 bases in between.

This clonotype appeared a few times. V and J are TRBV20-1 and TRBJ1-4, with TRBD1 matching 7 bases. J gave up 4 bases and V 2 bases, and 10 bases lay outside the gene matches. This CDR3 is built from 16 residues. The germline CDR1 and CDR2 sequences are DFQATT and SNEGSKA (reference sequence). The CDR3 DNA reads TGCAGTGCTAGAAGGGACAGCTTGGGATTTAATGAAAAACTGTTTTTT. Translating it yields CSARRDSLGFNEKLFF.